Following are 18 T cell receptor beta chains from one sample sequenced in a study of blood T cell repertoires in COVID-19. Measured with immunoSEQ multiplex PCR; TCRdb has only the in-frame clones, and not every one. Of fewer than 300,000 clones listed, around 90% are singletons. Sequenced material: peripheral blood. These TCRs come from a woman between 35 and 50 years old who had recovered from COVID-19.

This clone was recorded only once. The gene calls are TRBV7-2 and TRBJ1-2; D not certain. Germline V gene data show CDR1 as SGHTA and CDR2 as FQGNSA. The CDR3 contains 14 residues. V was shortened by 2 bases and J by 1 base, with 8 bases between the two germline ends. The CDR3 region is CASSLQHRNYGYTF. DNA for the CDR3: TGTGCCAGCAGCTTACAACACCGTAACTATGGCTACACCTTC.

The J gene is TRBJ2-7, the V gene TRBV5-1; weak D call: TRBD2 (6 bases). The CDR3 covers 12 residues. Per the germline V gene, CDR1 is SGHRS and CDR2 is YFSETQ. Trimming left V 4 bases short and J 3 bases short, with 8 bases between. CDR3: CASSPGGYEQYF. The DNA for the CDR3 is TGCGCCAGCAGCCCCGGGGGCTACGAGCAGTACTTC. Full variable domain (remainder filled in from reference TRBV5-1 and TRBJ2-7): KAGVTQTPRYLIKTRGQQVTLSCSPISGHRSVSWYQQTPGQGLQFLFEYFSETQRNKGNFPGRFSGRQFSNSRSEMNVSTLELGDSALYLCASSPGGYEQYFGPGTRLTVT.

The V gene is TRBV10-1, the J gene TRBJ2-7, with 12 bases identical to TRBD2. Germline CDR1 WNHNN, CDR2 SYGVQD (reference sequence). This CDR3 has 14 residues. With V trimmed by 8 bases and J by 6 bases, 8 bases remained unmatched. CDR3 in amino acids: CASAPGLAGFEQYV. The CDR3 DNA reads TGCGCCAGCGCCCCGGGACTAGCGGGTTTCGAGCAGTACGTC.

The rearrangement joins TRBV5-4 to TRBJ2-7, with no clear D. Per the germline V gene, CDR1 is SGHNT and CDR2 is YYREEE (reference sequence). CDR3 length equals 11 residues. V lost 4 bases and J 4 bases, leaving 6 bases between the germline ends. CDR3 loop: CASSLYYEQYF. CDR3 bases: TGTGCCAGCAGCCTGTATTACGAGCAGTACTTC. The complete variable domain, with remaining parts taken from reference TRBV5-4 and TRBJ2-7, reads ETGVTQSPTHLIKTRGQQVTLRCSSQSGHNTVSWYQQALGQGPQFIFQYYREEENGRGNFPPRFSGLQFPNYSSELNVNALELDDSALYLCASSLYYEQYFGPGTRLTVT.

The chain links TRBV5-1 to TRBJ2-3, with D possibly matching TRBD2 (6 bases). Per the germline V gene, CDR1 is SGHRS and CDR2 is YFSETQ. Trimming took 0 bases from V and 1 from J, leaving 12 bases between them. The CDR3 contains 16 residues. In DNA form, the CDR3 reads TGCGCCAGCAGCTTGGGGGACTTCCGCCGCACAGATACGCAGTATTTT. Translated, it gives CASSLGDFRRTDTQYF.

The rearrangement joins TRBV3-1 (or the pseudogene TRBV3-2) to TRBJ1-6; D remains ambiguous. Trimming removed 4 bases from V and 0 bases from J, with 7 bases in between. This CDR3 has 15 residues. Germline loops: CDR1 LGHDT, CDR2 YNNKEL (reference sequence). CDR3 sequence (DNA): TGTGCCAGCAGCCCCCAAAACTCCTATAATTCACCCCTCCACTTT. Protein product: CASSPQNSYNSPLHF.

V is TRBV27 and J is TRBJ2-1; TRBD2 might be the D (5 bases). This CDR3 comprises 14 residues. In germline, CDR1 is MNHEY, CDR2 SMNVEV (reference sequence). Trimming pared 6 bases from V and 12 bases from J, leaving 21 bases between. CDR3 region: CASRASRYIRGQFF. In nucleotides, the CDR3 is TGTGCCAGCAGAGCTAGCCGCTACATCAGAGGGCAGTTCTTC.

This chain joins TRBV13 and TRBJ1-2; possibly TRBD1 for D (6 bases). Per germline, CDR1 PRHDT and CDR2 FYEKMQ (reference sequence). CDR3 length equals 15 residues. V was shortened by 7 bases and J by 0 bases, with 15 bases between the two germline ends. Here the CDR3 reads CASTQGTPTNYGYTF. The DNA of the CDR3 is TGTGCCAGCACCCAAGGGACACCGACTAACTATGGCTACACCTTC.

This rearrangement joins TRBV7-8 to TRBJ2-1; TRBD1 might be the D (5 bases). CDR1 and CDR2 (germline): SGHVS, FQNEAQ. CDR3 length equals 14 residues. Between the trimmed V and J ends, which lost 5 bases and 10 bases, there was a span of 18 bases. DNA of the CDR3: TGTGCCAGCAGCCCGTGGGTGGGGCCCCTGGAGCAGTTCTTC. It is translated as CASSPWVGPLEQFF.

This chain uses TRBV2 with TRBJ2-3; maybe TRBD1 (5 bases). Germline CDR1 reads SNHLY; CDR2 reads FYNNEI. CDR3 length: 15 amino acids. V shed 5 bases and J shed 2 bases, with 14 bases lying between them. The DNA of the CDR3 is TGTGCCAGCAGTCGGACAAGCCCCACCACAGATACGCAGTATTTT. Protein sequence: CASSRTSPTTDTQYF.

The CDR3 DNA reads as TGTGCCAGCAGTCAGACAGGGGGCGGCACAGATACGCAGTATTTT. It codes for CASSQTGGGTDTQYF. The chain recombines TRBV6-5 with TRBJ2-3, with TRBD1 matching 10 bases. J was trimmed by 1 base and V by 5 bases; bases with no gene match: 3. This CDR3 is built from 15 residues. In germline, CDR1 is MNHEY, CDR2 SVGAGI.

This rearrangement joins TRBV27 to TRBJ2-7; TRBD1 is a possible D gene (5 bases). The germline CDR1 and CDR2 sequences are MNHEY and SMNVEV (reference sequence). Between the trimmed V and J ends, which lost 2 bases and 2 bases, there was a span of 13 bases. The length of the CDR3 is 15 residues. The CDR3 sequence is CASSLGATGTYEQYF. The CDR3 DNA reads as TGTGCCAGCAGTTTAGGGGCCACAGGTACCTACGAGCAGTACTTC.

The chain uses TRBV10-3 and TRBJ2-2; 10 bases align to TRBD2. V lost 7 bases to trimming and J lost 2 bases; unmatched junction nucleotides: 4. Germline values: CDR1 ENHRY, CDR2 SYGVKD. CDR3 length equals 15 residues. The CDR3 sequence is CAIKPSGGNTGELFF. The DNA for the CDR3 is TGTGCCATCAAACCTAGCGGGGGAAACACCGGGGAGCTGTTTTTT.

In its sample, this clone was seen once. The chain joins TRBV28 to TRBJ1-6; D gene uncertain. Germline V gene sequence: CDR1 MDHEN, CDR2 SYDVKM. The V end was cut by 1 base, the J end by 7 bases, with 14 bases between. This CDR3 is 16 amino acids long. The CDR3 is CASSLLAGPHNSPLHF. Written as DNA, the CDR3 is TGTGCCAGCAGTTTATTGGCGGGCCCTCACAATTCACCCCTCCACTTT.

The chain has TRBV6-5 and TRBJ2-7, with a tentative D call TRBD1 (6 bases). V was trimmed by 9 bases and J by 3 bases, leaving 15 bases between them. The CDR3 contains 13 residues. Germline lookup yields CDR1 MNHEY and CDR2 SVGAGI. CDR3 protein: CASAPTGLYEQYF. In DNA, the CDR3 is TGTGCCAGTGCCCCGACAGGACTCTACGAGCAGTACTTC.

The gene calls are TRBV27 and TRBJ1-1; the D is unclear. This CDR3 has 14 amino acids. Germline CDR1 MNHEY, CDR2 SMNVEV (reference sequence). With 6 bases removed from V and 1 base from J, the gap between germline ends came to 12 bases. The CDR3 coding sequence is TGTGCCAGCAGCTACCTTTCGGGGAACACTGAAGCTTTCTTT. Protein sequence: CASSYLSGNTEAFF.

This chain connects TRBV7-9 to TRBJ1-1; D uncertain. This CDR3 has 12 residues. Germline V gene data show CDR1 as SEHNR and CDR2 as FQNEAQ (reference sequence). Trimming took 3 bases from V and 6 from J, leaving 8 bases between them. CDR3 sequence (DNA): TGTGCCAGCAGCTTTCTAGGCCCTGAAGCTTTCTTT. Its translation is CASSFLGPEAFF. Based on the CDR3 plus reference TRBV7-9 and TRBJ1-1, the full variable domain is DTGVSQNPRHKITKRGQNVTFRCDPISEHNRLYWYRQTLGQGPEFLTYFQNEAQLEKSRLLSDRFSAERPKGSFSTLEIQRTEQGDSAMYLCASSFLGPEAFFGQGTRLTVV.

The V and J genes are TRBV2 and TRBJ1-1, with 8 bases matching TRBD1. Unmatched junction bases numbered 8, after V lost 7 bases and J lost 4 bases. The CDR3 extends over 14 amino acids. The germline gives CDR1 SNHLY, CDR2 FYNNEI. CDR3 in DNA: TGTGCCAGCACAGGGGGCGCTGGGGGCACTGAAGCTTTCTTT. It specifies CASTGGAGGTEAFF.